These 23 T cell receptor beta chains share one sample of origin, sequenced in a study of shared clonotypes between healthy human individuals. The data were produced by immunoSEQ multiplex PCR, yet TCRdb's version contains in-frame clones alone and is incomplete. The sample consists of about 2 million clones, 85% to 95% of them appearing once. The material sequenced was naive CD4+ T cells sorted from blood. Subset in this sample: CD45RA+ positively selected. The receptors come from a man younger than 35 in good health.

A note on this clone: One junction end disagrees with the germline gene, perhaps due to a read error. This rearrangement joins TRBV10-3 to TRBJ1-6, with 9 positions matching TRBD1. CDR3 size: 16 residues. The V gene's germline CDR1 is ENHRY and CDR2 SYGVKD. The CDR3 DNA reads TGTGCCAGCAGTCCCGGGACAGGGAAGGGTAATTCACCCCTCCACTTT. This gives the protein CASSPGTGKGNSPLHF.

The chain joins TRBV29-1 to TRBJ1-1; D is unclear. Trimming removed 2 bases from V and 0 bases from J, with 10 bases in between. From germline, CDR1 is SQVTM and CDR2 ANQGSEA. The CDR3 length is 14 residues. The CDR3 here is CSVEKQPMNTEAFF. CDR3 nucleotides: TGCAGCGTTGAAAAACAGCCCATGAACACTGAAGCTTTCTTT.

The rearrangement uses TRBV2 and TRBJ2-3; the match to TRBD2 covers 12 bases. Per germline, CDR1 SNHLY and CDR2 FYNNEI. This CDR3 contains 16 residues. V gave up 2 bases and J gave up 2 bases; unmatched junction bases: 2. The chain's CDR3 is CASSELAGGSTDTQYF. The DNA of the CDR3 is TGTGCCAGCAGTGAACTAGCGGGAGGGTCCACAGATACGCAGTATTTT.

This clone was picked up one time. The V call is TRBV5-1, the J call TRBJ1-2; tentative D call: TRBD1 (6 bases). The CDR3 length is 15 residues. V shed 5 bases and J shed 7 bases, with 21 bases lying between them. Germline-derived CDR1 and CDR2 are SGHRS and YFSETQ. The CDR3 loop is CASRDAREGVVGYTF. The DNA for the CDR3 is TGCGCCAGCAGGGATGCGAGAGAGGGGGTCGTTGGCTACACCTTC.

There are a few counts of this clone. Other nucleotide sequences in the sample specify the same CDR3. J is TRBJ2-7 and V is TRBV30; D might be TRBD2 (5 bases). CDR1 GTSNPN and CDR2 SVGIG come from the germline V gene (reference sequence). This CDR3 region has 11 residues. The germline V and J ends were trimmed by 0 bases and 6 bases, with 6 bases remaining between them. This chain's CDR3 is CAWSVGGEQYF. In nucleotides, the CDR3 is TGTGCCTGGAGTGTAGGAGGCGAGCAGTACTTC.

The chain carries TRBV6-1 and TRBJ1-5; D uncertain. The CDR3 is 15 residues long. The V end lost 3 bases, the J end lost 1 base, and 10 bases lay between the germline ends. From germline, CDR1 is MNHNS and CDR2 SASEGT. The CDR3, as DNA: TGTGCCAGCAGTGAGGGCAGGTCCAGCAATCAGCCCCAGCATTTT. The encoded protein is CASSEGRSSNQPQHF.

This chain links TRBV28 with TRBJ2-1, with 7 positions matching TRBD2. Trimming removed 2 bases from V and 13 bases from J; junction bases left unmatched: 2. Germline V CDR1 and CDR2: MDHEN, SYDVKM. The CDR3 is 11 amino acids. This CDR3 is CASSLGGGQFF. As DNA, the CDR3 is TGTGCCAGCAGTTTAGGGGGGGGTCAGTTCTTC. The full variable domain, rest sourced from reference TRBV28 and TRBJ2-1, is DVKVTQSSRYLVKRTGEKVFLECVQDMDHENMFWYRQDPGLGLRLIYFSYDVKMKEKGDIPEGYSVSREKKERFSLILESASTNQTSMYLCASSLGGGQFFGPGTRLTVL.

Remarks on this clone: Other DNA sequences within the sample encode an identical CDR3. The CDR3 region is CSVGQGSQPQHF. The DNA for the CDR3 is TGCAGCGTAGGACAGGGCAGCCAGCCCCAGCATTTT. The gene calls are TRBV29-1 and TRBJ1-5; TRBD1 agrees at 8 bases. With V trimmed by 6 bases and J by 7 bases, 5 bases remained unmatched. The CDR3 sequence is 12 residues long. Per germline, CDR1 SQVTM and CDR2 ANQGSEA. Complete variable domain (other parts from reference TRBV29-1 and TRBJ1-5): SAVISQKPSRDICQRGTSLTIQCQVDSQVTMMFWYRQQPGQSLTLIATANQGSEATYESGFVIDKFPISRPNLTFSTLTVSNMSPEDSSIYLCSVGQGSQPQHFGDGTRLSIL.

The gene calls are TRBV5-4 and TRBJ2-5; perhaps D is TRBD1 or TRBD2 (6 bases each). Germline-derived CDR1 and CDR2 are SGHNT and YYREEE (reference sequence). V was trimmed by 5 bases and J by 2 bases, leaving 13 bases between them. The CDR3 is 14 residues long. The CDR3 coding sequence is TGTGCCAGCAGGGTCACAGGGAGGCAAGAGACCCAGTACTTC. Amino acids: CASRVTGRQETQYF.

V is TRBV10-3 and J is TRBJ1-1; D call uncertain. CDR1 ENHRY and CDR2 SYGVKD come from the germline V gene. V shed 8 bases and J shed 3 bases, with 7 bases lying between them. This CDR3 has 11 residues. DNA for the CDR3: TGTGCCATCTCAGCTGACACTGAAGCTTTCTTT. Encoded protein: CAISADTEAFF.

The CDR3 nucleotides read TGTGCCAGCAGTTTTATAACCGGGGAGCTGTTTTTT. Amino acids: CASSFITGELFF. The V call is TRBV27, the J call TRBJ2-2, with D unclear. Germline V gene data show CDR1 as MNHEY and CDR2 as SMNVEV (reference sequence). CDR3 size: 12 residues. V shed 3 bases and J shed 5 bases, with 4 bases lying between them.

This clone was picked up a small number of times. The chain joins TRBV2 to TRBJ1-2; D not resolved. V was trimmed by 8 bases and J by 4 bases, leaving 11 bases between them. Germline CDR1 reads SNHLY; CDR2 reads FYNNEI. The CDR3 length is 12 residues. CDR3 amino acids: CASEGRIYGYTF. CDR3 coding DNA: TGTGCCAGCGAAGGGAGGATCTATGGCTACACCTTC.

The chain employs TRBV18 and TRBJ2-7, with D possibly being TRBD1 or TRBD2 (6 bases each). The V and J ends lost 3 bases and 6 bases respectively, with 18 bases between them. Germline V CDR1 and CDR2: KGHSH, LQKENI. This CDR3 comprises 15 residues. CDR3 bases: TGTGCCAGCTCACCGAACGGGGGCGCAGGATTCGAGCAGTACTTC. Protein: CASSPNGGAGFEQYF.

The chain joins TRBV2 to TRBJ2-7; tentative D call: TRBD1 (5 bases). Trimming removed 1 base at V and 5 bases at J, with 12 bases between. This CDR3 contains 14 residues. Germline V gene data show CDR1 as SNHLY and CDR2 as FYNNEI. The CDR3 sequence is CASSEVGQGHEQYF. The CDR3, as DNA: TGTGCCAGCAGTGAAGTAGGCCAGGGCCACGAGCAGTACTTC.

The chain recombines TRBV6-1 with TRBJ2-7, with D perhaps TRBD1 (5 bases). V was cut by 1 base and J by 2 bases, with 12 bases left in between. CDR1 is MNHNS and CDR2 is SASEGT in the germline V gene. The length of the CDR3 is 15 residues. CDR3 sequence reads: CASSEGSGSPYEQYF. CDR3 nucleotides: TGTGCCAGCAGTGAAGGGTCAGGGTCCCCCTACGAGCAGTACTTC.

As for this clone: Additional DNA sequences in this sample encode the identical CDR3. This rearrangement joins TRBV28 to TRBJ1-5; D perhaps matches TRBD1 (6 bases). The CDR3 is made up of 12 amino acids. Germline values: CDR1 MDHEN, CDR2 SYDVKM. The V and J ends lost 5 bases and 4 bases respectively, with 6 bases between them. CDR3 loop: CASSTGNQPQHF. As DNA, the CDR3 is TGTGCCAGCAGTACAGGGAATCAGCCCCAGCATTTT.

V is TRBV4-3 and J is TRBJ2-7, with D perhaps TRBD1 (5 bases). V lost 0 bases and J lost 2, with 20 bases in between. The CDR3 consists of 18 residues. Germline assignment: CDR1 LGHNA and CDR2 YSLEER. This chain's CDR3 is CASSQDRADGRVAYEQYF. In DNA, the CDR3 is TGCGCCAGCAGCCAAGATCGGGCGGATGGCAGGGTGGCCTACGAGCAGTACTTC.

This chain links TRBV7-2 with TRBJ2-5; D not certain. Looked up from germline, CDR1 is SGHTA and CDR2 is FQGNSA. This CDR3 contains 14 residues. Trimming removed 5 bases at V and 6 bases at J, with 16 bases between. CDR3: CASSPTGVQKTQYF. DNA of the CDR3: TGTGCCAGCAGCCCGACCGGCGTTCAAAAGACCCAGTACTTC.

As for this clone: A read error may account for a junction end that differs from germline. The chain joins TRBV18 to TRBJ2-5; TRBD1 matches at 7 bases. The CDR3 has 16 residues. Per the germline V gene, CDR1 is KGHSH and CDR2 is LQKENI. The CDR3 sequence: CASSTPRMGQQETQYF. As DNA, the CDR3 is TGTGCCAGCTCAACACCTCGGATGGGACAGCAAGAGACCCAGTACTTC.

V usage is TRBV21-1 and J usage is TRBJ1-6. TRBV21-1 is assigned pseudogene status. The CDR3 runs 19 residues. The CDR3 region has the DNA TGTGCCAGCAGCAAAGTGGCGGATCCCCTTATCTCGTATAATTCACCCCTCCACTTT. It is translated as CASSKVADPLISYNSPLHF.

This clone was seen just once. This sequence joins TRBV19 and TRBJ2-6; D may match TRBD1 or TRBD2 (5 bases each). CDR1 and CDR2 from the germline V gene are LNHDA and SQIVND (reference sequence). Trimming left V 6 bases short and J 1 base short, with 19 bases between. This CDR3 is 18 amino acids long. CDR3 DNA sequence: TGTGCCAGTAGGAATCCGGGACCGAGTAGATCTGGGGCCAACGTCCTGACTTTC. Residues: CASRNPGPSRSGANVLTF.

This chain connects TRBV12-1 to TRBJ2-7; the table names TRBD2, a call not compared with the DNA. TRBV12-1 constitutes a pseudogene. The CDR3 has 12 amino acids. The CDR3 protein is CASSFYPYEQYF. CDR3 DNA: TGTGCCAGCAGCTTCTATCCCTACGAGCAGTACTTC.

The chain employs TRBV6-5 and TRBJ1-6; TRBD1 is a possible D gene (6 bases). CDR3 size: 15 residues. Per germline, CDR1 MNHEY and CDR2 SVGAGI. The V and J ends lost 6 bases and 13 bases respectively, with 22 bases between them. This CDR3 is CASSLDSGRIGPLHF. CDR3 DNA sequence: TGTGCCAGCAGCCTGGACAGTGGGCGGATTGGGCCCCTCCACTTT.